These T cell receptor beta chains were read from a single sample in a study of T cell responses to AZD1222 COVID-19 vaccine. Sequencing was performed with immunoSEQ multiplex PCR; in TCRdb, only in-frame clones are kept and a portion is missing. This sample has approximately 120,000 clones, with 75% to 90% found just once. Here the sequenced sample was peripheral blood, taken 28 days after the second AZD1222 dose. Receptor source: an adult who received the AZD1222 COVID-19 vaccine. CDR3s include the opening cysteine and the closing phenylalanine or tryptophan. A D gene is named only where the DNA matches it firmly. Clone sizes are given selectively: once, few, many, or a class where the clone is expanded.

D: -; size: -; J: TRBJ1-4; V: TRBV9; DNA: TGTGCCAGCAGCCGCAGGGTGGAGAGTGAAAAACTGTTTTTT; CDR3: CASSRRVESEKLFF
D: TRBD1; size: -; J: TRBJ1-1; V: TRBV5-1; DNA: TGCGCCAGCAGCTCCCCCCGCCCGGGACAGGTGAGGGTCCCGTACACTGAAGCTTTCTTT; CDR3: CASSSPRPGQVRVPYTEAFF
D: TRBD1; size: -; J: TRBJ1-1; V: TRBV4-2; DNA: TGTGCCAGCAGCCTCAGACAGGGTGAAGCTTTCTTT; CDR3: CASSLRQGEAFF
D: -; size: -; J: TRBJ2-7; V: TRBV6-5; DNA: TGTGCCAGCAGTTACGGGGTCGAGCAGTACTTC; CDR3: CASSYGVEQYF
D: -; size: -; J: TRBJ1-2; V: TRBV3-1/TRBV3-2; DNA: TGTGCCAGCAGCCAAGAAAGGTATGGCTACACCTTC; CDR3: CASSQERYGYTF
D: TRBD1; size: -; J: TRBJ1-1; V: TRBV4-2; DNA: TGTGCCAGCAGCCAGAGACAGGGACTGGCTGAAGCTTTCTTT; CDR3: CASSQRQGLAEAFF
D: TRBD1; size: once; J: TRBJ1-5; V: TRBV7-8; DNA: TGTGCCAGCAGCTTATTTGGGACAGGGGAGAGTCAGCCCCAGCATTTT; CDR3: CASSLFGTGESQPQHF
D: TRBD1; size: -; J: TRBJ1-5; V: TRBV5-8; DNA: TGTGCCAGCAGCGAAAACAGGGGAAGCAATCAGCCCCAGCATTTT; CDR3: CASSENRGSNQPQHF
D: -; size: once; J: TRBJ1-1; V: TRBV7-3; DNA: TGTGCCAGCAGCTTAACCCCCACTTTGAACACTGAAGCTTTCTTT; CDR3: CASSLTPTLNTEAFF
D: TRBD1; size: -; J: TRBJ2-2; V: TRBV5-6; DNA: TGTGCCAGCAGCTTGGTGGCAGGGGGCACCGGGGAGCTGTTTTTT; CDR3: CASSLVAGGTGELFF
D: TRBD2; size: once; J: TRBJ2-2; V: TRBV5-8; DNA: TGTGCCAGCAGCTTGCAGGGACTAGTCAGCACCGGGGAGCTGTTTTTT; CDR3: CASSLQGLVSTGELFF
D: -; size: -; J: TRBJ1-5; V: TRBV14; DNA: TGTGCCAGCAGCCAAGCCCCGGGACAGCCCCAGCATTTT; CDR3: CASSQAPGQPQHF
D: -; size: -; J: TRBJ1-2; V: TRBV11-2; DNA: TGTGCCAGCAGCGCTGGGGAAGGACAGCACCGCTCTAACTATGGCTACACCTTC; CDR3: CASSAGEGQHRSNYGYTF
D: TRBD1; size: -; J: TRBJ1-5; V: TRBV7-2; DNA: TGTGCCAGCAGCTCGATACAGGGGGCGAGGATACCCCAGCATTTT; CDR3: CASSSIQGARIPQHF
D: -; size: -; J: TRBJ1-6; V: TRBV7-3; DNA: TGTGCCAGCAGCTCCGGGAGCCCCGCGGCGGGTTCACCCCTCCACTTT; CDR3: CASSSGSPAAGSPLHF
D: TRBD1; size: -; J: TRBJ2-1; V: TRBV4-3; DNA: TGCGCCAGCAGCCTCTTAGGACAGGGCGGTGAGCAGTTCTTC; CDR3: CASSLLGQGGEQFF
D: TRBD1; size: -; J: TRBJ1-2; V: TRBV15; DNA: TGTGCCACCGACCCGGGACAGGGGGTTGGCTACACCTTC; CDR3: CATDPGQGVGYTF
D: TRBD1; size: -; J: TRBJ1-2; V: TRBV12-3/TRBV12-4; DNA: TGTGCCAGCAGTTCCGGACAGGCATATGGCTACACCTTC; CDR3: CASSSGQAYGYTF
D: -; size: -; J: TRBJ2-1; V: TRBV3-1/TRBV3-2; DNA: TGTGCCAGCAGCCAAGAGGGGTACAGAGTGGATGAGCAGTTCTTC; CDR3: CASSQEGYRVDEQFF
D: -; size: -; J: TRBJ2-7; V: TRBV19; DNA: TGTGCCAGTAGTATAGATCGAACCTACGAGCAGTACTTC; CDR3: CASSIDRTYEQYF
D: -; size: -; J: TRBJ1-4; V: TRBV30; DNA: TGTGCCTGGAGTCGCCAACAGGGTTATGAAAAACTGTTTTTT; CDR3: CAWSRQQGYEKLFF
D: -; size: -; J: TRBJ2-7; V: TRBV28; DNA: TGTGCCAGCAGTCCCGGAGGGGGGCGCGAGCAGTACTTC; CDR3: CASSPGGGREQYF
D: TRBD2; size: few; J: TRBJ2-1; V: TRBV28; DNA: TGTGCCAGCAGTCACACTAGCGGGGGGAATGAGCAGTTCTTC; CDR3: CASSHTSGGNEQFF
D: TRBD1; size: -; J: TRBJ1-2; V: TRBV18; DNA: TGTGCCAGCTCACCAGAGGCAGGGGGCTTTCTTCAGAACTTC; CDR3: CASSPEAGGFLQNF
D: -; size: -; J: TRBJ1-2; V: TRBV6-1; DNA: TGTGCCAGCAGTGAAAGCCCAGGGTATGGCTACACCTTC; CDR3: CASSESPGYGYTF
D: -; size: -; J: TRBJ1-5; V: TRBV7-9; DNA: TGTGCCAGCAGCTTATTTAGCAATCAGCCCCAGCATTTT; CDR3: CASSLFSNQPQHF
D: -; size: -; J: TRBJ1-6; V: TRBV5-1; DNA: TGCGCCAGCAGCTCCCTCGGCGGGAACAATTCACCCCTCCACTTT; CDR3: CASSSLGGNNSPLHF
D: -; size: -; J: TRBJ1-6; V: TRBV7-9; DNA: TGTGCCAGCAGCTTCCACGACAGGAAAGATTCACCCCTCCACTTT; CDR3: CASSFHDRKDSPLHF
D: TRBD2; size: -; J: TRBJ2-1; V: TRBV29-1; DNA: TGCAGCGTTGTGTCGGGGGGCTCCTACAATGAGCAGTTCTTC; CDR3: CSVVSGGSYNEQFF
D: -; size: -; J: TRBJ2-6; V: TRBV20-1; DNA: TGCAGTGCTAGTTTACCGGGACGGGCGACCTCTGGGGCCAACGTCCTGACTTTC; CDR3: CSASLPGRATSGANVLTF
D: TRBD2; size: -; J: TRBJ2-1; V: TRBV6-1; DNA: TGTGCCAGCAGTGATTGGACTAGTATCCATGAGCAGTTCTTC; CDR3: CASSDWTSIHEQFF
D: -; size: -; J: TRBJ1-4; V: TRBV7-3; DNA: TGTGCCAGCAGCTTAAGGGGCGGCAAGGAAAAACTGTTTTTT; CDR3: CASSLRGGKEKLFF
D: TRBD2; size: -; J: TRBJ2-7; V: TRBV6-1; DNA: TGTGCCAGCATCAGCGGGGGAAGGTACGAGCAGTACTTC; CDR3: CASISGGRYEQYF
D: -; size: -; J: TRBJ2-6; V: TRBV7-9; DNA: TGTGCCAGCAGCTTAGCGACCCCTGGGGCCAACGTCCTGACTTTC; CDR3: CASSLATPGANVLTF
D: -; size: -; J: TRBJ1-2; V: TRBV28; DNA: TGTGCCAGCAGTTTCGATGGCTACACCTTC; CDR3: CASSFDGYTF
D: -; size: -; J: TRBJ1-1; V: TRBV10-1; DNA: TGCGCCAGCAGTGAGTCTACGGGGTTTCGCCGCTGGGGAAAGACTGAAGCTTTCTTT; CDR3: CASSESTGFRRWGKTEAFF
D: -; size: -; J: TRBJ1-1; V: TRBV5-1; DNA: TGCGCCAGCAGCTTGGGGGACGACACTGAAGCTTTCTTT; CDR3: CASSLGDDTEAFF
D: -; size: -; J: TRBJ2-3; V: TRBV5-1; DNA: TGCGCCAGCAGCTTGGAGGCCTTTGGGGGCAGGACAGATACGCAGTATTTT; CDR3: CASSLEAFGGRTDTQYF